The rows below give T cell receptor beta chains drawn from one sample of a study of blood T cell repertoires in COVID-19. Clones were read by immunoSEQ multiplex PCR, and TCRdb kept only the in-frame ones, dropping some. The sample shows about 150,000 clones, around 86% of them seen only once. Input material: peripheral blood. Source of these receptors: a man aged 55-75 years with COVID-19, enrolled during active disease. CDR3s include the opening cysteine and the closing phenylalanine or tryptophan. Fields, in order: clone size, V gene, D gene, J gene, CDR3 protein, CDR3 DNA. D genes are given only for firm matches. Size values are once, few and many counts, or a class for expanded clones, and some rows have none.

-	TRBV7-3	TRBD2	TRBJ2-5	CASSPGTSGSRRETQYF	TGTGCCAGCAGCCCAGGGACTAGCGGGAGCCGCCGGGAGACCCAGTACTTC
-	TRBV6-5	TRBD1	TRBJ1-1	CASSRGQAVNTEAFF	TGTGCCAGCAGTCGGGGACAGGCAGTGAACACTGAAGCTTTCTTT
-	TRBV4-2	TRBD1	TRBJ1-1	CASSQGSGQGVGDTEAFF	TGTGCCAGCAGCCAAGGGTCGGGACAGGGGGTGGGTGACACTGAAGCTTTCTTT
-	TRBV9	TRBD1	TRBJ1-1	CASSVGQGNTEAFF	TGTGCCAGCAGCGTGGGACAGGGAAACACTGAAGCTTTCTTT
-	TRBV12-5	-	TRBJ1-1	CASGLDRNTEAFF	TGTGCTAGTGGACTCGACAGGAACACTGAAGCTTTCTTT
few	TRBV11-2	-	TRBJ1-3	CASSLVSTVGNTIYF	TGTGCCAGCAGCTTAGTGTCGACAGTAGGAAACACCATATATTTT
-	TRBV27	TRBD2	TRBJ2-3	CASSLGGGSTDTQYF	TGTGCCAGCAGTTTAGGGGGAGGGAGCACAGATACGCAGTATTTT
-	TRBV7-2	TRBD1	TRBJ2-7	CASSLLGQTYEQYF	TGTGCCAGCAGCCTTCTGGGACAGACCTACGAGCAGTACTTC
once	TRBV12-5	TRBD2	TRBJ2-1	CASGLGPSGSGNEQFF	TGTGCTAGTGGTCTAGGGCCTAGCGGGAGTGGCAATGAGCAGTTCTTC
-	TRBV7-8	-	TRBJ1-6	CASSLPPGFNSPLHF	TGTGCCAGCAGTCTACCCCCAGGATTTAATTCACCCCTCCACTTT
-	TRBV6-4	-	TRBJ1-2	CASSDVALNGYTF	TGTGCCAGCAGTGACGTGGCTTTAAATGGCTACACCTTC
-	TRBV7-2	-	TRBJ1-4	CASSLAPGGDEKLFF	TGTGCCAGCAGCTTAGCTCCGGGGGGGGATGAAAAACTGTTTTTT
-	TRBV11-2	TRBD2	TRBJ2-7	CASSLDLFSRLASYEQYF	TGTGCCAGCAGCTTAGATCTTTTCAGCCGACTAGCCTCCTACGAGCAGTACTTC
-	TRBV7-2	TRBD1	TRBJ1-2	CASSLDRVGYGYTF	TGTGCCAGCAGCTTGGACAGGGTGGGCTATGGCTACACCTTC
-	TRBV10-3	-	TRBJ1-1	CAISPLDKNTEAFF	TGTGCCATCAGCCCTCTGGACAAGAACACTGAAGCTTTCTTT
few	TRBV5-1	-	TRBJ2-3	CASSSTRASTDTQYF	TGCGCCAGCAGCTCAACTAGAGCTAGCACAGATACGCAGTATTTT
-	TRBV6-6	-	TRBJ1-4	CASSYLEGANEKLFF	TGTGCCAGCAGTTACCTCGAAGGGGCTAATGAAAAACTGTTTTTT
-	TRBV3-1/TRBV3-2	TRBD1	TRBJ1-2	CASSNRQGARSYTF	TGTGCCAGCAGCAACCGTCAGGGGGCGCGGAGCTACACCTTC
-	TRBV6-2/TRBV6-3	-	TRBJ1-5	CASSQTGGVSNQPQHF	TGTGCCAGCAGCCAAACGGGGGGGGTAAGCAATCAGCCCCAGCATTTT
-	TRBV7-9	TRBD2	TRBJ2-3	CASSFLAGVSTDTQYF	TGTGCCAGCAGCTTTCTAGCGGGAGTCTCCACAGATACGCAGTATTTT
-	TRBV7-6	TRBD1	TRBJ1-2	CASSARQGRDYGYTF	TGTGCCAGCAGCGCGAGACAGGGAAGAGACTATGGCTACACCTTC
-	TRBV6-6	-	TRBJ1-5	CASSSLNQPQHF	TGTGCCAGCAGTTCCCTTAATCAGCCCCAGCATTTT
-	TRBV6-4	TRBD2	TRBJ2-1	CASSADSGVEQFF	TGTGCCAGCAGTGCAGATAGCGGGGTGGAGCAGTTCTTC
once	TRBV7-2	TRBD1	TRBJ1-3	CASSLEGAGGNTIYF	TGTGCCAGCAGCTTAGAGGGGGCGGGAGGAAACACCATATATTTT
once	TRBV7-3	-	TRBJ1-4	CASSFGGNEKLFF	TGTGCCAGCAGCTTCGGAGGGAATGAAAAACTGTTTTTT
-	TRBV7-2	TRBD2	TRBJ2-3	CASSLTGLDTDTQYF	TGTGCCAGCAGCTTAACCGGACTAGACACAGATACGCAGTATTTT
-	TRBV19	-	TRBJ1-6	CASSMRQLNSPLHF	TGTGCCAGTAGTATGAGGCAGTTGAATTCACCCCTCCACTTT
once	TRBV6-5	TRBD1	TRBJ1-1	CASDRGNTEAFF	TGTGCCAGCGACAGGGGGAACACTGAAGCTTTCTTT
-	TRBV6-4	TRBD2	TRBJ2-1	CASSVFGLAGADLYEQFF	TGTGCCAGCAGTGTTTTCGGACTAGCGGGAGCTGACCTATATGAGCAGTTCTTC
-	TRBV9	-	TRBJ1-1	CASSATQGDEAFF	TGTGCCAGCAGCGCGACACAGGGAGATGAAGCTTTCTTT
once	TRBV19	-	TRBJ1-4	CASWRVGEKLFF	TGTGCCAGTTGGCGGGTGGGTGAAAAACTGTTTTTT
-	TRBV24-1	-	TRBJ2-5	CATSDPKGLAETQYF	TGTGCCACCAGTGATCCCAAGGGGCTCGCGGAGACCCAGTACTTC